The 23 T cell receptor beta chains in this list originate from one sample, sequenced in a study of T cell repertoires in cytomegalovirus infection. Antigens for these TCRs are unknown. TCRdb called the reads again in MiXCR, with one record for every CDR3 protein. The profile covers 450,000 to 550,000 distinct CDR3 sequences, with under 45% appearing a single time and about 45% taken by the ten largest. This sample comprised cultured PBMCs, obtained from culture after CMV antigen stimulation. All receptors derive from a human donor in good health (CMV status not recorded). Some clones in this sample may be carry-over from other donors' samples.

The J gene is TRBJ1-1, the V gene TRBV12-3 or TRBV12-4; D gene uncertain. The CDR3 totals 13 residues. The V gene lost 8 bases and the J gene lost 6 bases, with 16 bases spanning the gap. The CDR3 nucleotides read TGTGCCAGCCTCCCGGACCCAACCGCTGAAGCTTTCTTT. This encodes CASLPDPTAEAFF.

The CDR3 reads CASRATGGLIHEQYF. In nucleotides, the CDR3 is TGTGCCAGCAGGGCAACGGGGGGACTGATCCACGAGCAGTACTTC. The rearrangement uses TRBV5-6 and TRBJ2-7; 7 bases are shared with TRBD2. The V gene's germline CDR1 is SGHDT and CDR2 YYEEEE. The CDR3 is made up of 15 amino acids. The V gene end was trimmed by 5 bases and the J gene end by 5 bases; junction bases not matched to a gene: 13.

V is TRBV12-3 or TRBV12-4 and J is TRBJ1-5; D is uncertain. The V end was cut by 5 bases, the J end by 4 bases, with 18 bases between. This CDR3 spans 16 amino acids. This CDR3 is CASSRGVAQLNQPQHF. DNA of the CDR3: TGTGCCAGCAGTCGCGGAGTGGCACAGTTAAATCAGCCCCAGCATTTT.

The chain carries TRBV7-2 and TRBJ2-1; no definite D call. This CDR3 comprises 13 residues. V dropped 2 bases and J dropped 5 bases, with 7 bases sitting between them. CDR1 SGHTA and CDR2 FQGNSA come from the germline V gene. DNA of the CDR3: TGTGCCAGCAGCTTATACCAGGACAATGAGCAGTTCTTC. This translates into CASSLYQDNEQFF.

Written as DNA, the CDR3 is TGTGCCAGCAGCTTATGGGGTCGAAGGGTGGCCAAAAACATTCAGTACTTC. Its translation: CASSLWGRRVAKNIQYF. V is TRBV7-4 and J is TRBJ2-4, with unresolved D. CDR3 length: 17 amino acids. The germline CDR1 and CDR2 sequences are SGHVT and SQSDAQ. The V gene lost 2 bases and the J gene lost 1 base, with 15 bases spanning the gap.

The CDR3 reads CASSPRDRWETQYF. CDR3 coding DNA: TGTGCCAGCAGCCCACGGGACCGGTGGGAGACCCAGTACTTC. V and J are TRBV6-5 and TRBJ2-5, with D perhaps assigned TRBD1 or TRBD2 (5 bases each). V was trimmed by 6 bases and J by 5 bases, leaving 16 bases between them. This CDR3 is 14 amino acids long. CDR1 is MNHEY and CDR2 is SVGAGI in the germline V gene.

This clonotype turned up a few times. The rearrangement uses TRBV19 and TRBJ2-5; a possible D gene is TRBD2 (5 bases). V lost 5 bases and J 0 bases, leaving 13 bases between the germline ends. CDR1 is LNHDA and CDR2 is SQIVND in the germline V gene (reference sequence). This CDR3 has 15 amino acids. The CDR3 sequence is CASSRRNRYQETQYF. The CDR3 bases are TGTGCCAGTAGTCGGAGGAACCGGTACCAAGAGACCCAGTACTTC.

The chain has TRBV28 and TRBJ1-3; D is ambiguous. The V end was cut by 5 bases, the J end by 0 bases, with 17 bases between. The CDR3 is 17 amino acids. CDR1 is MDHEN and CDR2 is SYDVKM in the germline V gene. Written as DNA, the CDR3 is TGTGCCAGCAGTCCCCTTCCGGGGAAGGACTCTGGAAACACCATATATTTT. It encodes CASSPLPGKDSGNTIYF. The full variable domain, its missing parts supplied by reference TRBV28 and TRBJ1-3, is DVKVTQSSRYLVKRTGEKVFLECVQDMDHENMFWYRQDPGLGLRLIYFSYDVKMKEKGDIPEGYSVSREKKERFSLILESASTNQTSMYLCASSPLPGKDSGNTIYFGEGSWLTVV.

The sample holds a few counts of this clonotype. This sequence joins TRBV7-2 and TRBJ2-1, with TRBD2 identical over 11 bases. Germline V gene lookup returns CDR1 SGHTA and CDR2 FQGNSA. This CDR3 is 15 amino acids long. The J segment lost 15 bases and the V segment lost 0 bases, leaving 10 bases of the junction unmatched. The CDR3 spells CASSLAPTSGIVRFF. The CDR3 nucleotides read TGTGCCAGCAGCTTAGCCCCGACTAGCGGGATCGTTCGGTTCTTC.

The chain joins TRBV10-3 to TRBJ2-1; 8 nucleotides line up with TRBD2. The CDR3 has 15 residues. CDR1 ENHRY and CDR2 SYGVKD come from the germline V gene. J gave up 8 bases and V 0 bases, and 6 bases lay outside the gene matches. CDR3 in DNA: TGTGCCATCAGTGAGTCTCTAGCGGGCGTAGATGAGCAGTTCTTC. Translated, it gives CAISESLAGVDEQFF.

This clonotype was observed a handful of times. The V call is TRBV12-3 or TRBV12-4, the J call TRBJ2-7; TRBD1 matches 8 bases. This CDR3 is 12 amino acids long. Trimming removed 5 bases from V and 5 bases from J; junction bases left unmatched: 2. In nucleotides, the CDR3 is TGTGCCAGCAGTCTGGACAGGGACGAGCAGTACTTC. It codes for CASSLDRDEQYF.

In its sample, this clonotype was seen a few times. The CDR3: CASSIRNTEAFF. The CDR3 nucleotides read TGTGCCAGCTCCATTAGGAACACTGAAGCTTTCTTT. This rearrangement joins TRBV7-2 to TRBJ1-1, with no clear D. The germline V and J ends were trimmed by 8 bases and 1 base, with 8 bases remaining between them. Germline assignment: CDR1 SGHTA and CDR2 FQGNSA. The CDR3 sequence is 12 residues long.

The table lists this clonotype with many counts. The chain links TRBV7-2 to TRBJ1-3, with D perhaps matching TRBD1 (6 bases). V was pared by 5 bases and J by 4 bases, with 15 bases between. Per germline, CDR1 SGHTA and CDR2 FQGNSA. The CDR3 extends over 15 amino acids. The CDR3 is CASSLTLGQGNTIYF. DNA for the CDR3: TGTGCCAGCAGCCTCACCCTCGGACAGGGAAACACCATATATTTT.

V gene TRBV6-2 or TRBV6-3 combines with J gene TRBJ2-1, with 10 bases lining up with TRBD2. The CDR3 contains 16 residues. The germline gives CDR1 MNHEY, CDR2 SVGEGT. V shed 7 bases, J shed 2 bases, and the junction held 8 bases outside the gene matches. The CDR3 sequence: CASKLVGLAAYNEQFF. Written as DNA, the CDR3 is TGTGCCAGCAAGCTGGTAGGACTAGCGGCCTACAATGAGCAGTTCTTC.

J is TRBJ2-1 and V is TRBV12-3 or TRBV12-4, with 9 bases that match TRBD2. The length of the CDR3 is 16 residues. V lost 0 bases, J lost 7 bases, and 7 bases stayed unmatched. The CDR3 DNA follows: TGTGCCAGCAGTTTAGCATCGGCGGGAGGGTGGAATGAGCAGTTCTTC. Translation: CASSLASAGGWNEQFF.

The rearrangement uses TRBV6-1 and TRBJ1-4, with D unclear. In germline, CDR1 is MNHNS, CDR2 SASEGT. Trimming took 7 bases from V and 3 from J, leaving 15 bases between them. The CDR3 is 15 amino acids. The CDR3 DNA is TGTGCCAGCACTCCACAAGTGAGGGCTAATGAAAAACTGTTTTTT. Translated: CASTPQVRANEKLFF.

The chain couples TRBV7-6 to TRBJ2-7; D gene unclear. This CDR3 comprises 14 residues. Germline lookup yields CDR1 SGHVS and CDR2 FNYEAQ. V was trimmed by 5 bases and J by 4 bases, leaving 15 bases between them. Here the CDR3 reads CASSQRNSFYEQYF. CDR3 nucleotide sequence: TGTGCCAGCAGCCAAAGGAACTCTTTTTACGAGCAGTACTTC.

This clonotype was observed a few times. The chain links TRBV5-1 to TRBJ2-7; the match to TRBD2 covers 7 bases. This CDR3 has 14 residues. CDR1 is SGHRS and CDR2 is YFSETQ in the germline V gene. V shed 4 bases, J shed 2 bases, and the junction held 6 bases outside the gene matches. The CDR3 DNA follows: TGCGCCAGCAGCGTGGCGGGGGACCCCTACGAGCAGTACTTC. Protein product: CASSVAGDPYEQYF.

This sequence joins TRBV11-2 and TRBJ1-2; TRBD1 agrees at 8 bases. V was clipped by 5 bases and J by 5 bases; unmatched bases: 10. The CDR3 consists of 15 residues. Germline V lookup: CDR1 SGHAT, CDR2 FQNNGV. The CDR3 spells CASSTRQGSRYGYTF. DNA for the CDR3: TGTGCCAGCAGCACCCGACAGGGGAGTCGGTATGGCTACACCTTC. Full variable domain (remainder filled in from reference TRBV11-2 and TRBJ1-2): EAGVAQSPRYKIIEKRQSVAFWCNPISGHATLYWYQQILGQGPKLLIQFQNNGVVDDSQLPKDRFSAERLKGVDSTLKIQPAKLEDSAVYLCASSTRQGSRYGYTFGSGTRLTVV.

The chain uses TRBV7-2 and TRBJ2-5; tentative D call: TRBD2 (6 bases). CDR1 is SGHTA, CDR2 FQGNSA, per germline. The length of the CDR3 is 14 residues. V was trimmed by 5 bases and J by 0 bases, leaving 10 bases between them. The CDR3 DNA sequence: TGTGCCAGCAGCGTTAGCGGCTACCAAGAGACCCAGTACTTC. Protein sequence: CASSVSGYQETQYF. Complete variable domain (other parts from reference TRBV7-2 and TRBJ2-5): GAGVSQSPSNKVTEKGKDVELRCDPISGHTALYWYRQSLGQGLEFLIYFQGNSAPDKSGLPSDRFSAERTGGSVSTLTIQRTQQEDSAVYLCASSVSGYQETQYFGPGTRLLVL.

CDR3 sequence reads: CASSGYLDTQYF. CDR3 nucleotide sequence: TGTGCCAGTAGTGGTTATCTGGATACGCAGTATTTT. The chain combines TRBV19 with TRBJ2-3; D remains ambiguous. The germline V gene has CDR1 LNHDA and CDR2 SQIVND (reference sequence). V was trimmed by 5 bases and J by 6 bases, leaving 9 bases between them. The CDR3 is 12 residues long.

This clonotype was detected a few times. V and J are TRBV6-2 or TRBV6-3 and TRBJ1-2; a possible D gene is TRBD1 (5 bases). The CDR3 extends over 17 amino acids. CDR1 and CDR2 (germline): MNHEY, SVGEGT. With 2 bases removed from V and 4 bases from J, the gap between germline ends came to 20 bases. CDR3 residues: CASSYITGLTFSYGYTF. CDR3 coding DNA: TGTGCCAGCAGTTACATAACGGGACTGACGTTTTCCTATGGCTACACCTTC.

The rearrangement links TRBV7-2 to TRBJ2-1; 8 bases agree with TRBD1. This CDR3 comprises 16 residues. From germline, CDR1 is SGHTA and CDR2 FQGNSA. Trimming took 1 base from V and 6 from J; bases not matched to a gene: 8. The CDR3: CASSLVDGQGFNEQFF. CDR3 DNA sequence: TGTGCCAGCAGCTTAGTAGACGGACAGGGCTTCAATGAGCAGTTCTTC.